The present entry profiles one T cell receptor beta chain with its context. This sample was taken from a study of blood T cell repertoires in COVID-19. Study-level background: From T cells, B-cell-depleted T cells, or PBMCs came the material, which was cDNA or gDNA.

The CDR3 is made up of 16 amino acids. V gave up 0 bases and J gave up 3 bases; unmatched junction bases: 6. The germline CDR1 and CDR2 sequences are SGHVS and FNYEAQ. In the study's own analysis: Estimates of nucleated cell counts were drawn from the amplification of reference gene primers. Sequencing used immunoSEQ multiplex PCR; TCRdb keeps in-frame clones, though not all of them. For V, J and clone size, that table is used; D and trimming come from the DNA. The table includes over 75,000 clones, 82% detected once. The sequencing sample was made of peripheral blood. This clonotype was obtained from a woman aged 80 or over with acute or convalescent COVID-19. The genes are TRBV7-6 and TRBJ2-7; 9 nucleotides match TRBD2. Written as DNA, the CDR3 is TGTGCCAGCAGCTTAGCGCGAGCGGGGGGCATCTACGAGCAGTACTTC. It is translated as CASSLARAGGIYEQYF. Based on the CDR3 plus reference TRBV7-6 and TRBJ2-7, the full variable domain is GAGVSQSPRYKVTKRGQDVALRCDPISGHVSLYWYRQALGQGPEFLTYFNYEAQQDKSGLPNDRFSAERPEGSISTLTIQRTEQRDSAMYRCASSLARAGGIYEQYFGPGTRLTVT.